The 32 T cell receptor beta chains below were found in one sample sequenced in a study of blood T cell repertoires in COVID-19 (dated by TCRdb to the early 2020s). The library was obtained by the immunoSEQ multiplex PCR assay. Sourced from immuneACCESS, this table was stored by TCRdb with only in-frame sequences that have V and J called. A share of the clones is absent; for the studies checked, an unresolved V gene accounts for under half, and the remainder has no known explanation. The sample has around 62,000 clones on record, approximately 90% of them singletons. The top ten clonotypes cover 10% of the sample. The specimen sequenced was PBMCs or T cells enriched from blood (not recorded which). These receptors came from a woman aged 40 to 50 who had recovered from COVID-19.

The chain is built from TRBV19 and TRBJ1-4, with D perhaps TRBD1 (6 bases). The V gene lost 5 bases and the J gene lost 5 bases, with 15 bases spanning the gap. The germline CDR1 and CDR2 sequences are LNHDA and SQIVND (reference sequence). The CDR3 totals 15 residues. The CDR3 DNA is TGTGCCAGTAGTTCCCGGGGGGCCAGAAATGAAAAACTGTTTTTT. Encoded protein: CASSSRGARNEKLFF.

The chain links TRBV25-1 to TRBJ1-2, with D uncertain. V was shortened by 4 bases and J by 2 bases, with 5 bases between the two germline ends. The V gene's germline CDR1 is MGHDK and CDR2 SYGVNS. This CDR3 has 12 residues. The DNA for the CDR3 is TGTGCCAGCAGTGGGCCAAACTATGGCTACACCTTC. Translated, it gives CASSGPNYGYTF.

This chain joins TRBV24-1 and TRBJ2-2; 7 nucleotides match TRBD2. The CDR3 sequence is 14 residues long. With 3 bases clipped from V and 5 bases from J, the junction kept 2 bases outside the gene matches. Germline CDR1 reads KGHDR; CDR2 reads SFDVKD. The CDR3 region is CATSDGLVTGELFF. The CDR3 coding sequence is TGTGCCACCAGTGATGGACTAGTGACCGGGGAGCTGTTTTTT.

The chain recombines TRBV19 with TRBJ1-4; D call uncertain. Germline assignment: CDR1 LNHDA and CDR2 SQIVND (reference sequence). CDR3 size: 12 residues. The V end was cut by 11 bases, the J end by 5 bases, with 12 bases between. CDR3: CASTTGNEKLFF. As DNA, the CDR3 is TGTGCCTCAACTACGGGGAATGAAAAACTGTTTTTT.

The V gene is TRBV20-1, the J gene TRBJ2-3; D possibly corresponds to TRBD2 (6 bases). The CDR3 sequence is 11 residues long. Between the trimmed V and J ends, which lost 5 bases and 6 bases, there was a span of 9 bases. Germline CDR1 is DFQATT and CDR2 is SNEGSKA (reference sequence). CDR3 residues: CSARGTDTQYF. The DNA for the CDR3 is TGCAGTGCTCGGGGGACCGATACGCAGTATTTT.

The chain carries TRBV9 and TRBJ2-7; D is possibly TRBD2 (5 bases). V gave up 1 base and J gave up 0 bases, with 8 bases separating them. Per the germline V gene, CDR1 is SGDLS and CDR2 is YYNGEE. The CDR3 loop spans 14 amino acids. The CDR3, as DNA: TGTGCCAGCAGCGTATTAGGGAGCTCCTACGAGCAGTACTTC. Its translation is CASSVLGSSYEQYF. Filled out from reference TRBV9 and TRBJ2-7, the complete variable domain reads DSGVTQTPKHLITATGQRVTLRCSPRSGDLSVYWYQQSLDQGLQFLIQYYNGEERAKGNILERFSAQQFPDLHSELNLSSLELGDSALYFCASSVLGSSYEQYFGPGTRLTVT.

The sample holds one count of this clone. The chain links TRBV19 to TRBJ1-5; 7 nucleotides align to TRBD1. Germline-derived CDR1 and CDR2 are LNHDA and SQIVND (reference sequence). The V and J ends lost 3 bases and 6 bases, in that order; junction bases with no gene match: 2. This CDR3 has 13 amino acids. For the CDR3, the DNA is TGTGCCAGTAGTATCAGGGGGGCTCAGCCCCAGCATTTT. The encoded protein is CASSIRGAQPQHF. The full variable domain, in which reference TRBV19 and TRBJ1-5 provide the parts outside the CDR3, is DGGITQSPKYLFRKEGQNVTLSCEQNLNHDAMYWYRQDPGQGLRLIYYSQIVNDFQKGDIAEGYSVSREKKESFPLTVTSAQKNPTAFYLCASSIRGAQPQHFGDGTRLSIL.

CDR3 region: CASSDRDRAVRGSYEQYF. The CDR3 DNA reads as TGTGCCAGCAGCGACCGGGACAGGGCCGTACGCGGGAGCTACGAGCAGTACTTC. V is TRBV21-1 and J is TRBJ2-7; TRBD1 is the table's D call, not checked against the DNA. TRBV21-1 is listed as a pseudogene. This CDR3 has 18 amino acids.

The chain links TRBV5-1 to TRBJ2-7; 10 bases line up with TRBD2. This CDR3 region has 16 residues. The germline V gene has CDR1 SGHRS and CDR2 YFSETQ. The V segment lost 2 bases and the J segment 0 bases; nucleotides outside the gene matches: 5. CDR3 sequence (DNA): TGCGCCAGCAGCTTCTCTAGCGGGGGCTTCTCCTACGAGCAGTACTTC. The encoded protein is CASSFSSGGFSYEQYF. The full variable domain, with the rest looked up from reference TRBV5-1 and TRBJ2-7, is KAGVTQTPRYLIKTRGQQVTLSCSPISGHRSVSWYQQTPGQGLQFLFEYFSETQRNKGNFPGRFSGRQFSNSRSEMNVSTLELGDSALYLCASSFSSGGFSYEQYFGPGTRLTVT.

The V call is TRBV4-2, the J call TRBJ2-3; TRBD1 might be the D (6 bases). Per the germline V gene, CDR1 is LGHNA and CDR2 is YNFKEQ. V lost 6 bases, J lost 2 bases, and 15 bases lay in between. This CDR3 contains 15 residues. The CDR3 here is CASRNRDKATDTQYF. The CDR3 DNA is TGTGCCAGCAGAAACCGGGACAAGGCCACAGATACGCAGTATTTT.

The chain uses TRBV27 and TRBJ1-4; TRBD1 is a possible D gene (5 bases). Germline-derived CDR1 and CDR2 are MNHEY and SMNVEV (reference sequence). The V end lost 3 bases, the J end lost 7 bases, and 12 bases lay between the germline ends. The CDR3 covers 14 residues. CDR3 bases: TGTGCCAGCAGTTTGGAAGGGGTGGGTGAAAAACTGTTTTTT. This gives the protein CASSLEGVGEKLFF.

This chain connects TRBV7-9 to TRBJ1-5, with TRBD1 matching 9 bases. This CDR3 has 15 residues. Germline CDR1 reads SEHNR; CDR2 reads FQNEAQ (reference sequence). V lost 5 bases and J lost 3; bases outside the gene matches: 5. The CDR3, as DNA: TGTGCCAGCAGCCCAGGACAGGGGATCAATCAGCCCCAGCATTTT. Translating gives CASSPGQGINQPQHF.

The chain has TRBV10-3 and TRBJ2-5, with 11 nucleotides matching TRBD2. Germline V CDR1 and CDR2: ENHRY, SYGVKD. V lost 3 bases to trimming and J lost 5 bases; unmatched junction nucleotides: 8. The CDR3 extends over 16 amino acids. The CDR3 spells CAISDLAGGQGETQYF. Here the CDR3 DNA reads TGTGCCATCAGTGATTTAGCGGGGGGGCAAGGGGAGACCCAGTACTTC.

The CDR3 reads CASSPYSGGDNEQFF. CDR3 nucleotides: TGTGCCAGCAGTCCTTATAGCGGGGGCGACAATGAGCAGTTCTTC. This sequence joins TRBV27 and TRBJ2-1; 9 bases agree with TRBD2. CDR1 and CDR2 (germline): MNHEY, SMNVEV (reference sequence). This CDR3 comprises 15 residues. With V trimmed by 5 bases and J by 5 bases, 7 bases remained unmatched.

The CDR3 region is CASSEGSGGISTDTQYF. CDR3 nucleotides: TGCGCCAGCAGTGAAGGTAGCGGGGGCATTAGCACAGATACGCAGTATTTT. The chain has TRBV10-1 and TRBJ2-3, with 9 bases that match TRBD2. Germline V CDR1 and CDR2: WNHNN, SYGVQD (reference sequence). V trimming: 3 bases; J trimming: 0 bases; junction bases outside the gene matches: 7. The CDR3 loop spans 17 amino acids.

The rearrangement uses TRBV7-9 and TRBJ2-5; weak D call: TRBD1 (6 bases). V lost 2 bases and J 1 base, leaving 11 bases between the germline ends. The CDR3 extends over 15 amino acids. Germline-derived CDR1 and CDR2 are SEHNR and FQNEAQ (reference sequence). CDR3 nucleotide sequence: TGTGCCAGCAGCTTAAGGGGGACCACCCAAGAGACCCAGTACTTC. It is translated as CASSLRGTTQETQYF.

The CDR3 spells CASSLGGANTGELFF. The CDR3 bases are TGTGCCAGCAGCTTAGGGGGAGCGAACACCGGGGAGCTGTTTTTT. The J gene is TRBJ2-2, the V gene TRBV7-9; perhaps TRBD2 as D (5 bases). Germline V gene sequence: CDR1 SEHNR, CDR2 FQNEAQ (reference sequence). The CDR3 runs 15 residues. V was cut by 1 base and J by 0 bases, with 6 bases left in between.

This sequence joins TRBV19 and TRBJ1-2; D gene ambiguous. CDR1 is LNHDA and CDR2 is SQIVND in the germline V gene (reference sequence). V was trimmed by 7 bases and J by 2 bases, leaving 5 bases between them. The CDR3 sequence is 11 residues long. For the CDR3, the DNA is TGTGCCAGTACCAGAAACTATGGCTACACCTTC. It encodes CASTRNYGYTF.

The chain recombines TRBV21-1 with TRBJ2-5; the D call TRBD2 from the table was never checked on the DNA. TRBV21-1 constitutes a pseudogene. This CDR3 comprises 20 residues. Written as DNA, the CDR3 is TGTGCCAGCAGCAAACTATGGGCTAGCGGGGGATTGGAGAGAGGAGAGACCCAGTACTTC. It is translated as CASSKLWASGGLERGETQYF.

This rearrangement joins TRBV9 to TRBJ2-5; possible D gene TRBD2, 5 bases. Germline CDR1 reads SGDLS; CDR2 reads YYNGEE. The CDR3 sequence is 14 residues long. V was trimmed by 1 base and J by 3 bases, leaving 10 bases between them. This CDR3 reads CASSVHGVEETQYF. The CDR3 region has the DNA TGTGCCAGCAGCGTACACGGGGTGGAAGAGACCCAGTACTTC.

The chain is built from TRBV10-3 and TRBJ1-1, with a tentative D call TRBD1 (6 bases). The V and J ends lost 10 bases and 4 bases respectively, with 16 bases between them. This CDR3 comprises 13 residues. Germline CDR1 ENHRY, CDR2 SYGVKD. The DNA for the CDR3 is TGTGCCACCAGATACAGGGATGGCACTGAAGCTTTCTTT. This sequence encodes CATRYRDGTEAFF.

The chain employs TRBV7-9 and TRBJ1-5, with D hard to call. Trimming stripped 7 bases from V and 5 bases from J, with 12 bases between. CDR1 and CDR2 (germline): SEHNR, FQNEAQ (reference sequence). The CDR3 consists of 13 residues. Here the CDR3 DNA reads TGTGCCAGCAACCAAGAGGGTTATCAGCCCCAGCATTTT. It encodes CASNQEGYQPQHF. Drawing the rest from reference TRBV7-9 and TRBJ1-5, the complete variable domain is DTGVSQNPRHKITKRGQNVTFRCDPISEHNRLYWYRQTLGQGPEFLTYFQNEAQLEKSRLLSDRFSAERPKGSFSTLEIQRTEQGDSAMYLCASNQEGYQPQHFGDGTRLSIL.

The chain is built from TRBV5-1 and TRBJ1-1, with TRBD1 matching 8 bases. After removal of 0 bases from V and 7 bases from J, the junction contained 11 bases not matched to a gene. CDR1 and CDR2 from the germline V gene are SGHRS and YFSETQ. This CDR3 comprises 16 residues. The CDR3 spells CASSLGPGQGMIEAFF. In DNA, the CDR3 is TGCGCCAGCAGCTTGGGCCCCGGACAGGGAATGATTGAAGCTTTCTTT.

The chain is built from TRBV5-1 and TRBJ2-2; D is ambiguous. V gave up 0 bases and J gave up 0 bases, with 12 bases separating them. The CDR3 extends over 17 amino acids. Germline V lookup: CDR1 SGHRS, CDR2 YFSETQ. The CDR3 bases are TGCGCCAGCAGCTTGGGGGCAAGACCCTCGAACACCGGGGAGCTGTTTTTT. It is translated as CASSLGARPSNTGELFF. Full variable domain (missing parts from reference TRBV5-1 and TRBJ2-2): KAGVTQTPRYLIKTRGQQVTLSCSPISGHRSVSWYQQTPGQGLQFLFEYFSETQRNKGNFPGRFSGRQFSNSRSEMNVSTLELGDSALYLCASSLGARPSNTGELFFGEGSRLTVL.

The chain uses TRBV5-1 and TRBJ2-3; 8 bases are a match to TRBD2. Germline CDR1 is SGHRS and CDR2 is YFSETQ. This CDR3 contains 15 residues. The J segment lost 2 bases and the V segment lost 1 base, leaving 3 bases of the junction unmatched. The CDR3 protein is CASSLTGGNTDTQYF. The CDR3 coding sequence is TGCGCCAGCAGCTTGACGGGGGGGAACACAGATACGCAGTATTTT.

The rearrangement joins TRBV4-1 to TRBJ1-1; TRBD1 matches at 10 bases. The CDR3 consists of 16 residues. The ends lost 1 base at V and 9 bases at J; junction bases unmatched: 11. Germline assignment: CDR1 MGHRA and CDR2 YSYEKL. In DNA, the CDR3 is TGCGCCAGCAGCCAAGGCCTTCTTAGGACAGGGGGGAAAGCTTTCTTT. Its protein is CASSQGLLRTGGKAFF.

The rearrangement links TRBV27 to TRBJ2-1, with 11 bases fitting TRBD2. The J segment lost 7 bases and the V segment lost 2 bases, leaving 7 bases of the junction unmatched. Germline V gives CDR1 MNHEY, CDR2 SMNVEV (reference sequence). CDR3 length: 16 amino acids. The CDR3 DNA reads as TGTGCCAGCAGTTTACGGGTAGCGGGGGGGCAGAATGAGCAGTTCTTC. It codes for CASSLRVAGGQNEQFF.

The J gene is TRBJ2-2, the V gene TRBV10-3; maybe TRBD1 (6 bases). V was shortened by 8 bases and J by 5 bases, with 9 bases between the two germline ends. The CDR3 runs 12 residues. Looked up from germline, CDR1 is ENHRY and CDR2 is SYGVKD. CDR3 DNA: TGTGCCATCGCTAGGGGGACCGGGGAGCTGTTTTTT. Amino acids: CAIARGTGELFF.

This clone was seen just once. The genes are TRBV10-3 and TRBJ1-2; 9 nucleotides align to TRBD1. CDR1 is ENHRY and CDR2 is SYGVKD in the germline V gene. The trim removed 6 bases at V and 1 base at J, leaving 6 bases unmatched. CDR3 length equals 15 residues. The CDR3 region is CAIRGDRDGNYGYTF. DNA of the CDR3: TGTGCCATCAGGGGGGACAGGGACGGTAACTATGGCTACACCTTC.

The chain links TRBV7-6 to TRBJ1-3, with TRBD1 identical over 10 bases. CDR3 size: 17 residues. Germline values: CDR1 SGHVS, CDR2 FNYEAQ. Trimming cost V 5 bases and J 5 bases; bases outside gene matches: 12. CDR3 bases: TGTGCCAGCAGCCCATTGGGGGGACAGGGGAGAAGAAACACCATATATTTT. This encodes CASSPLGGQGRRNTIYF.

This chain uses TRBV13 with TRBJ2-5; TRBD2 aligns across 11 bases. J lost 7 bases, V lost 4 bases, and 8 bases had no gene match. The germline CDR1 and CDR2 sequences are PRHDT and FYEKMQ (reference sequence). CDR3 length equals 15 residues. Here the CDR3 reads CASSSGTSGVRTQYF. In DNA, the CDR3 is TGTGCCAGCAGCTCCGGGACTAGCGGTGTTAGGACCCAGTACTTC. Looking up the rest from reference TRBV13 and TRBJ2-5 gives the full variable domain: AAGVIQSPRHLIKEKRETATLKCYPIPRHDTVYWYQQGPGQDPQFLISFYEKMQSDKGSIPDRFSAQQFSDYHSELNMSSLELGDSALYFCASSSGTSGVRTQYFGPGTRLLVL.

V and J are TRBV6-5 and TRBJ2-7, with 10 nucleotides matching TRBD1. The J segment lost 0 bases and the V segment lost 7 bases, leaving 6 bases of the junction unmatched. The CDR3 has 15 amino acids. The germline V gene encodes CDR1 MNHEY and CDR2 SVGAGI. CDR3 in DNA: TGTGCCAGCAAAATTGACAGGGGGCCCTCCTACGAGCAGTACTTC. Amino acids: CASKIDRGPSYEQYF.